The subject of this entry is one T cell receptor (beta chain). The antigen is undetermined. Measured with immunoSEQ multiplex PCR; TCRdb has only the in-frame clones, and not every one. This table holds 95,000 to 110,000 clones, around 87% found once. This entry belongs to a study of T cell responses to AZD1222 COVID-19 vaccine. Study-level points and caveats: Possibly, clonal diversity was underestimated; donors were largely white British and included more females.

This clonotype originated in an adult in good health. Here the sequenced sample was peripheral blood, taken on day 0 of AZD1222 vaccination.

CDR3 region: CASSQGGQVSNQPQHF. The CDR3 DNA follows: TGTGCCAGCAGCCAAGGGGGACAGGTTAGCAATCAGCCCCAGCATTTT. The chain couples TRBV3-1 (or the pseudogene TRBV3-2) to TRBJ1-5; TRBD1 matches 8 bases. The CDR3 covers 16 residues. The germline V gene has CDR1 LGHDT and CDR2 YNNKEL (reference sequence). V gave up 1 base and J gave up 0 bases; unmatched junction bases: 2.